The clone carrying this TCR beta chain was observed a few times. These data originate in a study of early T cells in non-severe SARS-CoV-2 infection. TCRdb used MiXCR to reprocess the 5' RACE reads, holding one entry per CDR3 protein. In the table there are tens of thousands of distinct CDR3 sequences, over 6% of which are singletons. Trimming shortened V by 7 bases and J by 8 bases, and 15 bases separated the two germline ends. This CDR3 has 13 amino acids. In germline, CDR1 is MNHEY, CDR2 SVGEGT. This material consisted of whole blood, taken at baseline. This TCR derives from an adult who was a healthcare worker with PCR-confirmed SARS-CoV-2 infection or an uninfected control (not recorded which). The chain is built from TRBV6-2 or TRBV6-3 and TRBJ2-1; D remains unclear. CDR3 DNA: TGTGCCAGCACCTTTGGGCCCTCCGATGAGCAGTTCTTC. Translated, it gives CASTFGPSDEQFF.